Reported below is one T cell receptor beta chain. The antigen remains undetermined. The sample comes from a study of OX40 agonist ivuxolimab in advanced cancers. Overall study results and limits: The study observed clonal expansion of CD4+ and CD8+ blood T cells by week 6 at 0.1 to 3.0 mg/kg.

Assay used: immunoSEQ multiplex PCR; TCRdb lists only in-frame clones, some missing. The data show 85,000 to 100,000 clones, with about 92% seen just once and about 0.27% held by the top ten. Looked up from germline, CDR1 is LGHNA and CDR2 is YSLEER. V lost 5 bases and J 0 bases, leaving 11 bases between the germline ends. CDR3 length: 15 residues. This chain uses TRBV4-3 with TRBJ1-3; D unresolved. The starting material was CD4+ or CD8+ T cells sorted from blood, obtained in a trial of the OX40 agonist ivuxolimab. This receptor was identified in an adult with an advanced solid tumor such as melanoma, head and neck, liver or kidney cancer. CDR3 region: CASSALRSSGNTIYF. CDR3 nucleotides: TGCGCCAGCAGCGCGCTTCGAAGCTCTGGAAACACCATATATTTT.